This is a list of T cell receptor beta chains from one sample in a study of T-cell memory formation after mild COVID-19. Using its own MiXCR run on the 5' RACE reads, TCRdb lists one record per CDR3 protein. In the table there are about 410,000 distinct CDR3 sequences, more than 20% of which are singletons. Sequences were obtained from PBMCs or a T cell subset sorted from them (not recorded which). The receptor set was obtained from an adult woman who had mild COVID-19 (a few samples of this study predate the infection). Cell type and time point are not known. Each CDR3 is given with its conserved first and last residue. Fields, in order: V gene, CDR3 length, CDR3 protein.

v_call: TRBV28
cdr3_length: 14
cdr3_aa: CASRSGGTRQPQHF

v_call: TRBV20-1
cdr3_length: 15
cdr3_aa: CSASRGTASTDTQYF

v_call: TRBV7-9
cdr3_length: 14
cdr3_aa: CASRRQRHNYGYTF

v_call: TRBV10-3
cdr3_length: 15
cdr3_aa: CAIIPQQGPPSEQYF

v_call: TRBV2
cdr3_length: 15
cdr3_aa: CASSRGRGSTDTQYF

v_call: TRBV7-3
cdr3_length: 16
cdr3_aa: CASSLTGPGTNTEAFF

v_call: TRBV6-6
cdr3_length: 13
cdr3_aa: CASRINSRDEQYF

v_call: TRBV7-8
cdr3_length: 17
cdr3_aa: CASSLVVRATKKNTQYF

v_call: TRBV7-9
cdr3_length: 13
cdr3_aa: CASSWDLPDTQYF

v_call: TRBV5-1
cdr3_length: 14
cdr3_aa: CASSLAGSDTEAFF

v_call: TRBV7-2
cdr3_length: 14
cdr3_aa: CASSPSSAQETQYF

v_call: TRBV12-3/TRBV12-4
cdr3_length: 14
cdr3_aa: CASIKTSIGSEQYF

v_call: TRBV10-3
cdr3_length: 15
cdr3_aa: CAISEGREGYNEQFF

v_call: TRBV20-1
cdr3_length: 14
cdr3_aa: CSAPGLAGTKTQYF

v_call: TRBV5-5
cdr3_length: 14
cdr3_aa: CASSLGPTRETQYF

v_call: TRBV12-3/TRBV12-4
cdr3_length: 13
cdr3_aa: CASTPTGGVEQFF

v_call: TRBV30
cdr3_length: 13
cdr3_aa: CAWGKKGIEGYTF

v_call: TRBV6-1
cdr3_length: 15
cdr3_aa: CASSPQRLGNTEAFF

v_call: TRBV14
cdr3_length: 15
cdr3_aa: CASSQEDSNSYEQYF

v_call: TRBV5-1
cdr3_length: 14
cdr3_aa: CASRRDRPGDTQYF

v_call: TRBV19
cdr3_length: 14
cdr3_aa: CASSKRTGQETQYF

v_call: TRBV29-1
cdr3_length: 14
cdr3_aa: CSVELAAARHTQYF

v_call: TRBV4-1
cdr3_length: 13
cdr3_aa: CASSQEAAGELFF

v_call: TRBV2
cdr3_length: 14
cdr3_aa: CASSSLVNTGELFF

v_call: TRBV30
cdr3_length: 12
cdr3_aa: CAWSSYENIQYF

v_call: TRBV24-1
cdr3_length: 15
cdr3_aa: CASSAAASSGYEQYF

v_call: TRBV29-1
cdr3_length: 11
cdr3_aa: CSVDPDTEAFF